The sequence of this TCR beta chain was determined in a study of T-cell memory formation after mild COVID-19. TCRdb redid the calling of the 5' RACE reads with MiXCR, one entry per CDR3 protein. The sample lists 540,000 or so distinct CDR3 sequences; roughly 22% were seen once. The CDR3 has 17 amino acids. The V and J ends lost 3 bases and 0 bases respectively, with 15 bases between them. Per the germline V gene, CDR1 is LNHDA and CDR2 is SQIVND (reference sequence). The sample taken for sequencing was PBMCs or a T cell subset sorted from them (not recorded which). This clonotype originated in an adult woman who had mild COVID-19 (a few samples of this study predate the infection). Cell type and time point are not known. The genes are TRBV19 and TRBJ1-5; unclear D gene. The CDR3 nucleotides are TGTGCCAGTAGTATGGCACACCCGGCCTATAGCAATCAGCCCCAGCATTTT. This encodes CASSMAHPAYSNQPQHF.